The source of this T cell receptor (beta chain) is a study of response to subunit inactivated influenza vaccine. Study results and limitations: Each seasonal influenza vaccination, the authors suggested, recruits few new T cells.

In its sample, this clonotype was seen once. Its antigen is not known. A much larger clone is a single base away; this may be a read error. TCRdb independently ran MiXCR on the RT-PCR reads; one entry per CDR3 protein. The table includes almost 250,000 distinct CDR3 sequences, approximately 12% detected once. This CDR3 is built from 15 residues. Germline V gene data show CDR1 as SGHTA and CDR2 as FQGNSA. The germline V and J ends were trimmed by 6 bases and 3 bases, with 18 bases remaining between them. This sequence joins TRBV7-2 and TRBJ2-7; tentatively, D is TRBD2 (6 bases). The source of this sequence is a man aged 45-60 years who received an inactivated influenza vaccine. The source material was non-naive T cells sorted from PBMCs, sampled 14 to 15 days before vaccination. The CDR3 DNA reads TGTGCCAGCAGTCCCAGGACTATCGGGTTCTACGAGCAGTACTTC. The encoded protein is CASSPRTIGFYEQYF.